Below are 31 T cell receptor beta chains sequenced from a single sample in a study of CD8+ T cells in alopecia areata. Treatment in this sample: oral pan-JAK inhibitor, 5-10 mg twice daily. Sequencing used cDNA as its template, made by extracting RNA and reverse transcribing it. The protocol was immunoSEQ multiplex PCR, while the TCRdb copy is restricted to in-frame clones and leaves out a portion. In the table there are tens of thousands of clones, around 46% of which are singletons. Source: CD8+ T cells sorted from blood, taken at approximately week 36, from a patient treated with tofacitinib. The source is a human donor with alopecia areata.

A few counts support this clone. This chain joins TRBV28 and TRBJ2-7; 7 nucleotides align to TRBD2. The CDR3 totals 12 residues. The V and J ends lost 2 bases and 7 bases, in that order; junction bases with no gene match: 2. Germline V gene data show CDR1 as MDHEN and CDR2 as SYDVKM. The CDR3 is CASSLGRVEQYF. As DNA, the CDR3 is TGTGCCAGCAGTTTAGGGAGGGTGGAGCAGTACTTC. The full variable domain, completed using reference TRBV28 and TRBJ2-7, is DVKVTQSSRYLVKRTGEKVFLECVQDMDHENMFWYRQDPGLGLRLIYFSYDVKMKEKGDIPEGYSVSREKKERFSLILESASTNQTSMYLCASSLGRVEQYFGPGTRLTVT.

The chain joins TRBV9 to TRBJ2-7; D possibly matches TRBD1 or TRBD2 (5 bases each). V shed 4 bases and J shed 0 bases, with 14 bases lying between them. The CDR3 loop spans 15 amino acids. The germline V gene has CDR1 SGDLS and CDR2 YYNGEE. CDR3 nucleotide sequence: TGTGCCAGCAGCACCACCGGGACCAACTCCTACGAGCAGTACTTC. Translating it yields CASSTTGTNSYEQYF.

The chain recombines TRBV27 with TRBJ1-1, with unresolved D. The germline CDR1 and CDR2 sequences are MNHEY and SMNVEV (reference sequence). The CDR3 consists of 13 residues. The V gene lost 5 bases and the J gene lost 0 bases, with 7 bases spanning the gap. In nucleotides, the CDR3 is TGTGCCAGCAGTATTTATATGAACACTGAAGCTTTCTTT. This sequence encodes CASSIYMNTEAFF.

The gene calls are TRBV4-1 and TRBJ1-1; the D gene is possibly TRBD1 (5 bases). Germline loops: CDR1 MGHRA, CDR2 YSYEKL. The CDR3 contains 12 residues. The V gene lost 2 bases and the J gene lost 5 bases, with 6 bases spanning the gap. DNA of the CDR3: TGCGCCAGCAGCCAACAGGGTACTGAAGCTTTCTTT. This translates into CASSQQGTEAFF.

The V call is TRBV29-1, the J call TRBJ2-1; 7 nucleotides match TRBD1. After removal of 6 bases from V and 4 bases from J, the junction contained 9 bases not matched to a gene. The CDR3 runs 14 residues. Germline CDR1 reads SQVTM; CDR2 reads ANQGSEA. Here the CDR3 reads CSVDSGQEYNEQFF. The CDR3, as DNA: TGCAGCGTCGATTCTGGACAGGAATACAATGAGCAGTTCTTC.

The chain uses TRBV23-1 and TRBJ2-4, with D tentatively TRBD2 (5 bases). TRBV23-1 belongs to the ORF category, with a function that is uncertain. V dropped 0 bases and J dropped 2 bases, with 8 bases sitting between them. This CDR3 has 15 amino acids. The chain's CDR3 is CASSQSSGSKNIQYF. The DNA of the CDR3 is TGCGCCAGCAGTCAATCGTCGGGGTCCAAAAACATTCAGTACTTC.

The J gene is TRBJ2-7, the V gene TRBV11-2; the D is unclear. The CDR3 consists of 12 residues. V was cut by 1 base and J by 2 bases, with 3 bases left in between. The germline V gene has CDR1 SGHAT and CDR2 FQNNGV. The CDR3 DNA reads as TGTGCCAGCAGCTTAGTGACCTACGAGCAGTACTTC. It encodes CASSLVTYEQYF.

This clone was seen more than once but under ten times. The chain carries TRBV7-9 and TRBJ2-1; 15 bases map to TRBD2. The CDR3 has 18 residues. V lost 3 bases to trimming and J lost 4 bases; unmatched junction nucleotides: 7. Germline V gene data show CDR1 as SEHNR and CDR2 as FQNEAQ (reference sequence). This CDR3 is CASSFSWGLAGGYNEQFF. CDR3 bases: TGTGCCAGCAGCTTTTCCTGGGGACTAGCGGGAGGATACAATGAGCAGTTCTTC.

There are a few counts of this clone. The chain has TRBV29-1 and TRBJ2-2, with 9 nucleotides matching TRBD2. Germline loops: CDR1 SQVTM, CDR2 ANQGSEA. CDR3 length: 14 residues. Trimming removed 5 bases from V and 2 bases from J; junction bases left unmatched: 3. This CDR3 is CSVSTSGNTGELFF. The CDR3 DNA reads as TGCAGCGTTTCGACTAGCGGTAACACCGGGGAGCTGTTTTTT.

This sequence joins TRBV7-9 and TRBJ2-7, with D possibly TRBD1 on 6 matching bases. The CDR3 is 14 residues long. Per germline, CDR1 SEHNR and CDR2 FQNEAQ (reference sequence). Trimming stripped 4 bases from V and 3 bases from J, with 13 bases between. In nucleotides, the CDR3 is TGTGCCAGCAGCTCAGGGGCAGAGAGCTACGAGCAGTACTTC. It specifies CASSSGAESYEQYF.

The chain combines TRBV5-5 with TRBJ2-1, with D unresolved. Trimming took off 0 bases at V and 9 bases at J, with 7 bases between the two ends. In germline, CDR1 is SGHKS, CDR2 YYEKEE (reference sequence). The CDR3 is made up of 12 amino acids. The DNA for the CDR3 is TGTGCCAGCAGCTTGGTAGGGCCTGAGCAGTTCTTC. Translating it yields CASSLVGPEQFF. The variable domain in full, completed from reference TRBV5-5 and TRBJ2-1, reads DAGVTQSPTHLIKTRGQQVTLRCSPISGHKSVSWYQQVLGQGPQFIFQYYEKEERGRGNFPDRFSARQFPNYSSELNVNALLLGDSALYLCASSLVGPEQFFGPGTRLTVL.

The chain uses TRBV7-2 and TRBJ2-5, with TRBD1 identical over 11 bases. The CDR3 is 17 amino acids. The trim removed 0 bases at V and 5 bases at J, leaving 8 bases unmatched. From germline, CDR1 is SGHTA and CDR2 FQGNSA. The CDR3 DNA sequence: TGTGCCAGCAGCTTAGCGTATGGGACAGGGGGACGGGAGACCCAGTACTTC. Protein product: CASSLAYGTGGRETQYF.

This clone came up a few times. The chain employs TRBV2 and TRBJ2-7, with D unclear. Trimming left V 7 bases short and J 4 bases short, with 11 bases between. This CDR3 contains 12 residues. CDR1 and CDR2 (germline): SNHLY, FYNNEI. In DNA form, the CDR3 reads TGTGCCAGCACCCTTAAGGGATACGAGCAGTACTTC. This codes for CASTLKGYEQYF.

This clone was counted once. The rearrangement joins TRBV4-1 to TRBJ2-7; no firm D call. V was trimmed by 1 base and J by 3 bases, leaving 10 bases between them. Per the germline V gene, CDR1 is MGHRA and CDR2 is YSYEKL. The CDR3 has 14 residues. The CDR3 DNA reads TGCGCCAGCAGCCAAGCTGGGTCCGGCTACGAGCAGTACTTC. This sequence encodes CASSQAGSGYEQYF.

This clone was seen repeatedly, ten times or more. The rearrangement joins TRBV6-5 to TRBJ2-5; 9 bases are a match to TRBD1. The CDR3 runs to 15 residues. Germline CDR1 is MNHEY and CDR2 is SVGAGI. With V trimmed by 2 bases and J by 5 bases, 6 bases remained unmatched. This CDR3 is CASSYQRTGVETQYF. The CDR3 bases are TGTGCCAGCAGTTACCAACGGACAGGGGTGGAGACCCAGTACTTC.

This clone has just a few counts. The V and J genes are TRBV15 and TRBJ2-7; tentatively, D is TRBD2 (5 bases). The germline V gene encodes CDR1 LNHNV and CDR2 YYDKDF (reference sequence). The CDR3 covers 13 residues. V was shortened by 5 bases and J by 3 bases, with 11 bases between the two germline ends. The CDR3 sequence is CATSAGSIYEQYF. The CDR3 bases are TGTGCCACCAGCGCGGGTAGTATCTACGAGCAGTACTTC. Filled out from reference TRBV15 and TRBJ2-7, the complete variable domain reads DAMVIQNPRYQVTQFGKPVTLSCSQTLNHNVMYWYQQKSSQAPKLLFHYYDKDFNNEADTPDNFQSRRPNTSFCFLDIRSPGLGDTAMYLCATSAGSIYEQYFGPGTRLTVT.

This clone was detected only a few times. J is TRBJ2-7 and V is TRBV10-3; a weak D match, TRBD2 (5 bases). The V gene lost 3 bases and the J gene lost 4 bases, with 13 bases spanning the gap. Germline CDR1 ENHRY, CDR2 SYGVKD. The CDR3 spans 14 residues. CDR3 region: CAISESLEGYEQYF. CDR3 nucleotide sequence: TGTGCCATCAGTGAATCTCTCGAGGGTTACGAGCAGTACTTC.

This chain links TRBV4-1 with TRBJ2-7, with 10 bases fitting TRBD1. Trimming cost V 0 bases and J 2 bases; bases outside gene matches: 10. The CDR3 consists of 18 residues. From germline, CDR1 is MGHRA and CDR2 YSYEKL. In nucleotides, the CDR3 is TGCGCCAGCAGCCAAGAAGGGTTGGACAGGGGGACAACCTACGAGCAGTACTTC. Translation: CASSQEGLDRGTTYEQYF.

This clone came up a few times. This rearrangement joins TRBV29-1 to TRBJ2-7; 9 bases agree with TRBD1. Germline lookup yields CDR1 SQVTM and CDR2 ANQGSEA. Unmatched junction bases numbered 5, after V lost 3 bases and J lost 5 bases. The CDR3 extends over 13 amino acids. The CDR3 DNA follows: TGCAGCGTTGAGGACAGGGGTTGGCACGAGCAGTACTTC. Its protein product is CSVEDRGWHEQYF.

J is TRBJ2-5 and V is TRBV5-1; weak D call: TRBD1 (5 bases). Looked up from germline, CDR1 is SGHRS and CDR2 is YFSETQ. V was shortened by 1 base and J by 3 bases, with 7 bases between the two germline ends. This CDR3 is built from 13 residues. The CDR3: CASSLKGKETQYF. The CDR3 DNA is TGCGCCAGCAGCTTGAAGGGGAAAGAGACCCAGTACTTC.

The genes are TRBV2 and TRBJ2-7; 9 nucleotides agree with TRBD1. The V and J ends lost 7 bases and 2 bases, in that order; junction bases with no gene match: 6. This CDR3 region has 14 residues. Germline V gene lookup returns CDR1 SNHLY and CDR2 FYNNEI. The CDR3 DNA sequence: TGTGCCAGCAAGATAGACAGGGGGACCTACGAGCAGTACTTC. It encodes CASKIDRGTYEQYF.

The chain couples TRBV19 to TRBJ2-1; possible D gene TRBD2, 5 bases. CDR1 and CDR2 from the germline V gene are LNHDA and SQIVND (reference sequence). V shed 7 bases and J shed 2 bases, with 6 bases lying between them. The CDR3 is made up of 12 amino acids. CDR3 loop: CASTGTYNEQFF. The CDR3 coding sequence is TGTGCCAGTACCGGGACCTACAATGAGCAGTTCTTC.

The V call is TRBV19, the J call TRBJ2-5; TRBD1 agrees at 10 bases. Germline V gene lookup returns CDR1 LNHDA and CDR2 SQIVND (reference sequence). The CDR3 consists of 14 residues. V was pared by 5 bases and J by 4 bases, with 4 bases of the junction left unmatched. CDR3 bases: TGTGCCAGTAGTCGGAGGACAGGGGGAGAGACCCAGTACTTC. It translates to CASSRRTGGETQYF.

The chain uses TRBV19 and TRBJ2-1; TRBD1 might be the D (6 bases). Germline V gene lookup returns CDR1 LNHDA and CDR2 SQIVND (reference sequence). CDR3 size: 15 residues. V gave up 3 bases and J gave up 5 bases, with 14 bases separating them. Here the CDR3 DNA reads TGTGCCAGTAGTATCTACAGGGTCTTGGACAATGAGCAGTTCTTC. As protein: CASSIYRVLDNEQFF.

This chain joins TRBV4-1 and TRBJ2-3; 7 nucleotides match TRBD2. This CDR3 contains 17 residues. Germline V gene data show CDR1 as MGHRA and CDR2 as YSYEKL. After removal of 4 bases from V and 5 bases from J, the junction contained 15 bases not matched to a gene. CDR3 DNA sequence: TGCGCCAGCAGCCTTCTCCCTCGGGGAGGGGCGAAAGATACGCAGTATTTT. Its translation: CASSLLPRGGAKDTQYF.

The chain is built from TRBV7-9 and TRBJ1-5; perhaps TRBD1 as D (5 bases). V shed 5 bases and J shed 2 bases, with 7 bases lying between them. Germline V gene data show CDR1 as SEHNR and CDR2 as FQNEAQ (reference sequence). The CDR3 consists of 13 residues. CDR3 nucleotides: TGTGCCAGCAGCCCGGGGGGCAATCAGCCCCAGCATTTT. Translation gives CASSPGGNQPQHF.

This chain joins TRBV11-2 and TRBJ2-5, with TRBD2 matching 12 bases. CDR1 SGHAT and CDR2 FQNNGV come from the germline V gene. J lost 4 bases, V lost 5 bases, and 5 bases had no gene match. This CDR3 is 15 amino acids long. In DNA form, the CDR3 reads TGTGCCAGCAGCAGCCTGGGACTAGCGGGAGAGACCCAGTACTTC. This encodes CASSSLGLAGETQYF. The variable domain in full, with the rest retrieved from reference TRBV11-2 and TRBJ2-5, is EAGVAQSPRYKIIEKRQSVAFWCNPISGHATLYWYQQILGQGPKLLIQFQNNGVVDDSQLPKDRFSAERLKGVDSTLKIQPAKLEDSAVYLCASSSLGLAGETQYFGPGTRLLVL.

This clone appeared a single time. The CDR3 reads CASSLEAQSSYEQYF. The CDR3 nucleotides are TGTGCCAGCAGCTTAGAGGCGCAAAGCTCCTACGAGCAGTACTTC. The chain recombines TRBV7-6 with TRBJ2-7; D unresolved. Germline lookup yields CDR1 SGHVS and CDR2 FNYEAQ. V was cut by 1 base and J by 0 bases, with 10 bases left in between. The length of the CDR3 is 15 residues.

This rearrangement joins TRBV7-2 to TRBJ1-5; no clear D gene. Deletions cut 5 bases from V and 6 bases from J, with 11 bases between. CDR3 length equals 13 residues. The germline V gene encodes CDR1 SGHTA and CDR2 FQGNSA. This CDR3 is CASSPGRVQPQHF. The CDR3 nucleotides read TGTGCCAGCAGCCCCGGGAGGGTTCAGCCCCAGCATTTT.

The chain combines TRBV7-9 with TRBJ2-7; 12 bases fit TRBD1. The CDR3 length is 15 residues. Germline-derived CDR1 and CDR2 are SEHNR and FQNEAQ (reference sequence). V gave up 5 bases and J gave up 6 bases; unmatched junction bases: 8. The CDR3 here is CASSNGTGGLLEQYF. The CDR3 nucleotides read TGTGCCAGCAGCAATGGGACAGGGGGCCTTCTCGAGCAGTACTTC.

The genes are TRBV30 and TRBJ2-2; D perhaps matches TRBD2 (6 bases). Trimming cost V 3 bases and J 4 bases, with 21 bases left between them. This CDR3 spans 17 amino acids. Germline V gene sequence: CDR1 GTSNPN, CDR2 SVGIG (reference sequence). The CDR3 coding sequence is TGTGCCTGGAGCGACCCAACTAGCCGTCATGGCACCGGGGAGCTGTTTTTT. It translates to CAWSDPTSRHGTGELFF.